This T cell receptor (beta chain) was captured in a study of cytomegalovirus exposure and HLA in healthy donors. Study-level findings and limits: 164 TCR beta chains were listed as cytomegalovirus-associated.

Separate from the 666-subject first cohort, the approximately 120-subject validation cohort was the one that the donors belonged to. On this clone: Its matching antigen is unknown.

The table came from immunoSEQ multiplex PCR; TCRdb's copy has only in-frame clones and leaves some out. The sample has under 300,000 clones; about 86% are singletons. Between the trimmed V and J ends, which lost 5 bases and 6 bases, there was a span of 13 bases. CDR1 is SNHLY, CDR2 FYNNEI, per germline. This CDR3 is built from 14 residues. The material sequenced was PBMCs. V usage is TRBV2 and J usage is TRBJ2-2; maybe TRBD2 (5 bases). The source is a woman aged 18-29 years in good health and CMV-seronegative. CDR3 amino acids: CASSQLDSAGELFF. The CDR3 DNA sequence: TGTGCCAGCAGTCAACTAGACTCCGCCGGGGAGCTGTTTTTT.